What follows are 30 T cell receptor beta chains derived from one specimen sequenced in a study of T-cell reconstitution after alpha-beta-depleted transplantation in children. Construction of the TCRbeta library involved unique molecular identifiers. TCRdb independently ran MiXCR on the PCR reads; one entry per CDR3 protein. The sample has roughly 120,000 distinct CDR3 sequences; 20% to 25% are singletons. The specimen was PBMCs, mostly from graft donor cells, collected 180 days after TCRalphabeta/CD19-depleted stem cell transplant. Receptors were obtained from a male patient aged 2-15 years who had a stem cell transplant for chronic granulomatous disease, so the T cells may come from the graft donor.

Ten or more counts support this clonotype. J is TRBJ2-5 and V is TRBV20-1, with D maybe TRBD2 (7 bases). CDR3 length equals 15 residues. Germline V gene lookup returns CDR1 DFQATT and CDR2 SNEGSKA (reference sequence). The V end was cut by 6 bases, the J end by 2 bases, with 19 bases between. CDR3 region: CSAPWGGRNQETQYF. Here the CDR3 DNA reads TGCAGTGCGCCTTGGGGGGGGCGCAATCAAGAGACCCAGTACTTC.

The V gene is TRBV28, the J gene TRBJ2-1; unclear D gene. V was pared by 4 bases and J by 1 base, with 14 bases between. The CDR3 spans 16 residues. Germline loops: CDR1 MDHEN, CDR2 SYDVKM. The CDR3 protein is CASSSLSGGSYNEQFF. In DNA, the CDR3 is TGTGCCAGCAGTTCTTTGTCGGGCGGTTCCTACAATGAGCAGTTCTTC.

Many counts were recorded for this clonotype. CDR3 in amino acids: CSATPPQGPYEQYF. Here the CDR3 DNA reads TGCAGTGCTACCCCCCCACAGGGGCCCTACGAGCAGTACTTC. V and J are TRBV20-1 and TRBJ2-7; 7 bases map to TRBD1. Germline V CDR1 and CDR2: DFQATT, SNEGSKA (reference sequence). The CDR3 runs to 14 residues. J gave up 2 bases and V 4 bases, and 8 bases lay outside the gene matches.

This clonotype was recorded many times. The J gene is TRBJ2-3, the V gene TRBV29-1, with D perhaps given as TRBD1 or TRBD2 (5 bases each). Germline V gene lookup returns CDR1 SQVTM and CDR2 ANQGSEA. The length of the CDR3 is 16 residues. The V gene lost 7 bases and the J gene lost 2 bases, with 22 bases spanning the gap. Written as DNA, the CDR3 is TGCAGCGCTGGGGCCGGGGAGACATTTCACACAGATACGCAGTATTTT. This translates into CSAGAGETFHTDTQYF.

Turning to this clonotype: This may come from a read error, since a much larger clone is one base off. Lacking the conserved final phenylalanine or tryptophan, this CDR3 likely reflects a read error. The V gene is TRBV12-3 or TRBV12-4, the J gene TRBJ2-7; 8 bases agree with TRBD1. With V trimmed by 4 bases and J by 2 bases, 1 base remained unmatched. The CDR3 contains 13 residues. For the CDR3, the DNA is TGTGCCAGCAGTTGGACAGGGCCCTACGAGCAGTACTTA. It translates to CASSWTGPYEQYL.

V and J are TRBV5-1 and TRBJ1-2; no firm D call. The CDR3 covers 15 residues. Germline values: CDR1 SGHRS, CDR2 YFSETQ. V was shortened by 7 bases and J by 1 base, with 17 bases between the two germline ends. CDR3 loop: CASALGANNNYGYTF. The CDR3 nucleotides are TGCGCCAGCGCTTTGGGAGCTAATAATAACTATGGCTACACCTTC.

A word on this clonotype: It may be a read error: a sequence one base away is much more abundant. V usage is TRBV11-2 and J usage is TRBJ2-7; 8 nucleotides agree with TRBD2. With 7 bases clipped from V and 0 bases from J, the junction kept 17 bases outside the gene matches. The CDR3 has 18 amino acids. Per the germline V gene, CDR1 is SGHAT and CDR2 is FQNNGV. The CDR3 bases are TGTGCCAGCACCTCCCGAATAGCGGGAAGAGTGTTCTCCTACGAGCAGTACTTC. As protein: CASTSRIAGRVFSYEQYF.

The table lists this clonotype with many counts. This sequence joins TRBV29-1 and TRBJ2-1; TRBD1 or TRBD2 may be the D gene (5 bases each). This CDR3 is 12 amino acids long. Trimming cost V 5 bases and J 14 bases, with 19 bases left between them. The germline V gene has CDR1 SQVTM and CDR2 ANQGSEA. CDR3 sequence (DNA): TGCAGCGTTAACGGGCCCCGGGAAGGGGAGTTCTTC. Encoded protein: CSVNGPREGEFF.

V gene TRBV27 combines with J gene TRBJ2-7; 7 bases map to TRBD2. The CDR3 totals 13 residues. Germline V gives CDR1 MNHEY, CDR2 SMNVEV (reference sequence). V dropped 5 bases and J dropped 3; count of bases not matched to a gene: 4. CDR3 DNA: TGTGCCAGCAGTCACGGACTAGGCTACGAGCAGTACTTC. This translates into CASSHGLGYEQYF.

This chain links TRBV20-1 with TRBJ2-3, with TRBD2 matching over 7 bases. Trimming took 1 base from V and 6 from J; bases not matched to a gene: 4. The V gene's germline CDR1 is DFQATT and CDR2 SNEGSKA (reference sequence). The CDR3 consists of 13 residues. The CDR3 DNA reads TGCAGTGCTAGAGGGGGGGGGTGGGATACGCAGTATTTT. This sequence encodes CSARGGGWDTQYF.

This clonotype was counted many times. This sequence joins TRBV18 and TRBJ2-3; TRBD1 might be the D (6 bases). The V gene's germline CDR1 is KGHSH and CDR2 LQKENI. Trimming stripped 2 bases from V and 3 bases from J, with 15 bases between. CDR3 size: 16 residues. The CDR3 DNA follows: TGTGCCAGCTCACCAGTCGGGACATTGAAAACAGATACGCAGTATTTT. This encodes CASSPVGTLKTDTQYF.

V usage is TRBV29-1 and J usage is TRBJ1-5, with unresolved D. CDR1 is SQVTM and CDR2 is ANQGSEA in the germline V gene. V gave up 6 bases and J gave up 3 bases, with 12 bases separating them. The CDR3 consists of 13 residues. As DNA, the CDR3 is TGCAGCGTGGTGGATAATATCAATCAGCCCCAGCATTTT. Translated, it gives CSVVDNINQPQHF.

This clonotype has a handful of counts. The chain joins TRBV5-1 to TRBJ2-2, with no clear D. The ends were cut back, 3 bases at V and 6 bases at J, with 12 bases in the middle. The length of the CDR3 is 14 residues. CDR1 SGHRS and CDR2 YFSETQ come from the germline V gene. The CDR3 spells CASSSDLQSGELFF. The CDR3 nucleotides are TGCGCCAGCAGCTCCGACCTTCAGTCCGGGGAGCTGTTTTTT.

This clonotype was seen only once. The V and J genes are TRBV7-6 and TRBJ2-5; TRBD2 is a possible D gene (6 bases). This CDR3 comprises 15 residues. Germline lookup yields CDR1 SGHVS and CDR2 FNYEAQ. Trimming took 6 bases from V and 1 from J, leaving 15 bases between them. The CDR3 sequence: CASRAPGLIQETQYF. The CDR3 nucleotides are TGTGCCAGCAGGGCCCCGGGACTGATCCAAGAGACCCAGTACTTC.

This clonotype was observed a handful of times. The chain carries TRBV12-3 or TRBV12-4 and TRBJ2-1, with 8 bases matching TRBD2. The CDR3 covers 13 residues. Trimming took 10 bases from V and 7 from J; bases not matched to a gene: 9. CDR3 in amino acids: CATTNSGKNEQFF. CDR3 nucleotides: TGTGCCACTACAAATAGCGGGAAAAATGAGCAGTTCTTC.

The chain links TRBV29-1 to TRBJ2-7, with D perhaps TRBD1 (6 bases). CDR1 and CDR2 from the germline V gene are SQVTM and ANQGSEA. Trimming removed 5 bases from V and 1 base from J, with 18 bases in between. The CDR3 contains 15 residues. The CDR3 region is CSVTRGHTLSYEQYF. The CDR3, as DNA: TGCAGCGTTACCCGGGGACACACACTTTCCTACGAGCAGTACTTC.

This clonotype was found a few times. A much larger clone is a single base away; this may be a read error. This sequence joins TRBV2 and TRBJ2-4; possibly TRBD1 or TRBD2 for D (5 bases each). The V and J ends lost 4 bases and 12 bases respectively, with 19 bases between them. This CDR3 is built from 14 residues. The germline V gene has CDR1 SNHLY and CDR2 FYNNEI. CDR3 sequence: CASSGGGSKDSQYF. CDR3 in DNA: TGTGCCAGCAGTGGGGGCGGGTCTAAAGACAGTCAGTACTTC. The whole variable domain, filled in from reference TRBV2 and TRBJ2-4, reads EPEVTQTPSHQVTQMGQEVILRCVPISNHLYFYWYRQILGQKVEFLVSFYNNEISEKSEIFDDQFSVERPDGSNFTLKIRSTKLEDSAMYFCASSGGGSKDSQYFGAGTRLSVL.

This clonotype appeared many times. The chain links TRBV20-1 to TRBJ2-1; 7 bases agree with TRBD2. The CDR3 consists of 13 residues. The junction had 10 bases not matched to a gene; V was cut back by 5 bases and J by 9 bases. The germline V gene has CDR1 DFQATT and CDR2 SNEGSKA (reference sequence). This chain's CDR3 is CSASGGWVGEQFF. The CDR3 nucleotides are TGCAGTGCTTCCGGGGGGTGGGTCGGTGAGCAGTTCTTC.

The chain carries TRBV4-2 and TRBJ2-4; D possibly uses TRBD1 or TRBD2 (5 bases each). V gave up 1 base and J gave up 0 bases, with 13 bases separating them. The CDR3 is made up of 17 amino acids. CDR1 and CDR2 (germline): LGHNA, YNFKEQ. The CDR3 DNA reads TGTGCCAGCAGCCAAGTACCCAGAGGGGAAGCCAAAAACATTCAGTACTTC. Its translation is CASSQVPRGEAKNIQYF.

This clonotype was found many times. The chain is built from TRBV7-9 and TRBJ2-2; the match to TRBD1 covers 12 bases. The CDR3 runs to 15 residues. CDR1 and CDR2 (germline): SEHNR, FQNEAQ (reference sequence). After removal of 5 bases from V and 7 bases from J, the junction contained 5 bases not matched to a gene. CDR3 protein: CASSPGTGGFGELFF. DNA of the CDR3: TGTGCCAGCAGCCCCGGGACAGGGGGCTTCGGGGAGCTGTTTTTT.

This clonotype occurred many times. The V call is TRBV12-3 or TRBV12-4, the J call TRBJ2-5; unclear D gene. The CDR3 is 11 residues long. V was shortened by 4 bases and J by 7 bases, with 7 bases between the two germline ends. The CDR3 loop is CASSWIGTQYF. In DNA form, the CDR3 reads TGTGCCAGCAGTTGGATTGGGACCCAGTACTTC.

This clonotype occurred many times. The chain employs TRBV20-1 and TRBJ2-5; the D gene is possibly TRBD2 (5 bases). The CDR3 loop spans 13 amino acids. V shed 3 bases and J shed 4 bases, with 12 bases lying between them. Per germline, CDR1 DFQATT and CDR2 SNEGSKA (reference sequence). CDR3 in amino acids: CSAREARRETQYF. The CDR3 region has the DNA TGCAGTGCTAGGGAGGCCAGACGAGAGACCCAGTACTTC.

V gene TRBV24-1 combines with J gene TRBJ2-1; no clear D. Germline V gene data show CDR1 as KGHDR and CDR2 as SFDVKD. Trimming took 0 bases from V and 9 from J, leaving 5 bases between them. CDR3 length equals 12 residues. The CDR3 DNA reads as TGTGCCACCAGTGATTTGGAAGGTGAGCAGTTCTTC. Translation gives CATSDLEGEQFF.

This clonotype came up many times. The gene calls are TRBV7-8 and TRBJ1-4, with 9 bases aligning to TRBD1. V trimming: 1 base; J trimming: 15 bases; junction bases outside the gene matches: 12. Germline-derived CDR1 and CDR2 are SGHVS and FQNEAQ. The CDR3 sequence is 15 residues long. CDR3 DNA: TGTGCCAGCAGCTTAGGGGGACAGGGAAAACTCATCATGTTTTTT. This gives the protein CASSLGGQGKLIMFF.

The chain combines TRBV9 with TRBJ2-1; 13 bases are a match to TRBD2. This CDR3 spans 16 amino acids. The V and J ends lost 5 bases and 15 bases, in that order; junction bases with no gene match: 17. CDR1 and CDR2 (germline): SGDLS, YYNGEE. The CDR3 coding sequence is TGTGCCAGCAGTACCGGGACTAGCGGGGACCTCCCTATGGCGTTCTTC. Amino acid sequence: CASSTGTSGDLPMAFF.

This clonotype was counted many times. The chain carries TRBV10-2 and TRBJ2-3; 13 bases are shared with TRBD2. Germline CDR1 and CDR2: WSHSY and SAAADI. This CDR3 has 16 amino acids. V was clipped by 8 bases and J by 2 bases; unmatched bases: 7. CDR3 residues: CASSPGLAGATDTQYF. The DNA for the CDR3 is TGCGCCAGCTCCCCTGGACTAGCGGGGGCCACAGATACGCAGTATTTT.

This clonotype was counted at least ten times. This rearrangement joins TRBV29-1 to TRBJ2-7; possibly TRBD2 for D (5 bases). The CDR3 extends over 14 amino acids. Germline values: CDR1 SQVTM, CDR2 ANQGSEA. V was pared by 1 base and J by 2 bases, with 12 bases between. This CDR3 is CSVEGRAPTYEQYF. DNA of the CDR3: TGCAGCGTTGAAGGGCGGGCGCCTACCTACGAGCAGTACTTC.

V is TRBV6-2 or TRBV6-3 and J is TRBJ1-1; the match to TRBD1 covers 12 bases. The germline CDR1 and CDR2 sequences are MNHEY and SVGEGT. The trim removed 1 base at V and 3 bases at J, leaving 15 bases unmatched. The CDR3 runs to 20 residues. DNA of the CDR3: TGTGCCAGCAGTTACTTCCCGGGACAGGGGGCCTCAAGAGGCGACACTGAAGCTTTCTTT. It is translated as CASSYFPGQGASRGDTEAFF.

This clonotype appeared many times. The chain uses TRBV20-1 and TRBJ2-1; 7 nucleotides align to TRBD2. The J segment lost 2 bases and the V segment lost 2 bases, leaving 3 bases of the junction unmatched. Germline V lookup: CDR1 DFQATT, CDR2 SNEGSKA (reference sequence). The CDR3 has 14 amino acids. The CDR3 DNA sequence: TGCAGTGCTAGACGGGGGGAGGCCTACAATGAGCAGTTCTTC. Amino acid sequence: CSARRGEAYNEQFF.

The rearrangement uses TRBV20-1 and TRBJ1-2, with 9 nucleotides matching TRBD1. Germline V CDR1 and CDR2: DFQATT, SNEGSKA (reference sequence). J gave up 4 bases and V 0 bases, and 3 bases lay outside the gene matches. The CDR3 contains 14 residues. For the CDR3, the DNA is TGCAGTGCTAGAGAGGGGGACAGGGCCTATGGCTACACCTTC. It encodes CSAREGDRAYGYTF.